The next 4 T cell receptor beta chains were all read from a single sample in a study of graft-versus-host responses after intestinal transplantation. Produced via immunoSEQ multiplex PCR; TCRdb's table is partial and in-frame only. The repertoire consists of about 92,000 clones, with approximately 90% occurring once and the leading ten covering 5% to 6.5%. These receptors have no known antigen. Sequences were derived from unstimulated CD8+ T cells sorted from spleen or lymph node cells, sampled before intestinal transplant. These receptors were collected from a human donor who received an intestinal transplant.

This clone was observed a single time. J is TRBJ2-5 and V is TRBV4-1; no reliable D call. The germline V gene encodes CDR1 MGHRA and CDR2 YSYEKL. V lost 4 bases and J lost 3, with 9 bases in between. The CDR3 loop spans 13 amino acids. The CDR3 sequence: CASSRRRKETQYF. CDR3 in DNA: TGCGCCAGCAGCCGCCGACGTAAAGAGACCCAGTACTTC.

This clone was recorded only once. V gene TRBV27 combines with J gene TRBJ1-5; perhaps TRBD1 as D (6 bases). Germline V gene data show CDR1 as MNHEY and CDR2 as SMNVEV (reference sequence). There are 15 residues in the CDR3. Between the trimmed V and J ends, which lost 6 bases and 6 bases, there was a span of 18 bases. The CDR3 here is CASSGNRDPAQPQHF. CDR3 DNA sequence: TGTGCCAGCAGCGGTAACAGGGATCCGGCTCAGCCCCAGCATTTT.

The rearrangement links TRBV9 to TRBJ2-3, with 7 bases lining up with TRBD2. From germline, CDR1 is SGDLS and CDR2 YYNGEE. V shed 0 bases and J 4 bases; nucleotides not matched to a gene: 2. There are 14 residues in the CDR3. CDR3 in DNA: TGTGCCAGCAGCGTAGGCGGGGGAGCAGATACGCAGTATTTT. Its protein is CASSVGGGADTQYF.

This chain joins TRBV15 and TRBJ2-2, with 10 bases fitting TRBD2. Trimming removed 0 bases from V and 3 bases from J; junction bases left unmatched: 7. CDR1 and CDR2 (germline): LNHNV, YYDKDF (reference sequence). CDR3 size: 18 residues. The chain's CDR3 is CATSREGSSGRDTGELFF. The CDR3, as DNA: TGTGCCACCAGCAGAGAGGGATCAAGCGGGAGGGACACCGGGGAGCTGTTTTTT.